The T cell receptor (beta chain) described here comes from a study of T cell responses to AZD1222 COVID-19 vaccine. Sequenced by immunoSEQ multiplex PCR; TCRdb stores in-frame clones only, minus some. The sample carries about 120,000 clones, about 89% recorded once. This CDR3 contains 13 residues. The sequence derives from an adult in good health. The rearrangement links TRBV21-1 to TRBJ1-5. TRBV21-1 is a known pseudogene. Sequencing was performed on peripheral blood, taken on day 0 of AZD1222 vaccination. This CDR3 is CASSIDSNQPQHF. DNA of the CDR3: TGTGCCAGCAGCATCGATAGCAATCAGCCCCAGCATTTT.